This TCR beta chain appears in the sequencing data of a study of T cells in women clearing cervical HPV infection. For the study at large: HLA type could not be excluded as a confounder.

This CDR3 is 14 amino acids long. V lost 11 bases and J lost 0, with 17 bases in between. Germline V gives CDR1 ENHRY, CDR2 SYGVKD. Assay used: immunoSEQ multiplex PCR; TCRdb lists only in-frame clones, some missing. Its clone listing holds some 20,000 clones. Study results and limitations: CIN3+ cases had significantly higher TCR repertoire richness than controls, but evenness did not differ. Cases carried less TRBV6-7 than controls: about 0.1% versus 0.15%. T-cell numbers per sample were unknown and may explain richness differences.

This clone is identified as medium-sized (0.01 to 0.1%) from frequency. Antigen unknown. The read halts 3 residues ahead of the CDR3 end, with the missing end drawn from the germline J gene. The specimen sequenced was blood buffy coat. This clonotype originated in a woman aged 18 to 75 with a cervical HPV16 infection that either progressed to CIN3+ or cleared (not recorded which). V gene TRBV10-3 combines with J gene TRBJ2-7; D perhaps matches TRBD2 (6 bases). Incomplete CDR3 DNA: TGTGCCGTCGCTCTCCGGGACTCCTCCTACGAG. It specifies CAVALRDSSYE. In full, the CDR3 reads CAVALRDSSYEQYF.